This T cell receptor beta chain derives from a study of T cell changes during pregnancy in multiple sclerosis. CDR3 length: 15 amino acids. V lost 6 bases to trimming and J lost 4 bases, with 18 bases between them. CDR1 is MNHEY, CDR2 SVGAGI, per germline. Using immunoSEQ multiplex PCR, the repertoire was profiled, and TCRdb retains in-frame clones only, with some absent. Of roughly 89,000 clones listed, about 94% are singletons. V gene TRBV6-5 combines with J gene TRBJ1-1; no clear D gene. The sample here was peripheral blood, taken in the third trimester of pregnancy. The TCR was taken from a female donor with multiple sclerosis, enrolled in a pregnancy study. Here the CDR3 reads CASRDRGRWGTEAFF. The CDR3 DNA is TGTGCCAGCAGGGATCGAGGGCGGTGGGGCACTGAAGCTTTCTTT.